What follows are 25 T cell receptor beta chains derived from one specimen sequenced in a study of Graves' ophthalmopathy and Graves' hyperthyroidism. Using RNA transcripts, the TCR beta CDR3 regions were amplified. RT-PCR in the first round used HTBI primers; a second-round multiplex PCR followed. TCRdb reprocessed the multiplex PCR reads via MiXCR and lists one record per CDR3 protein. The repertoire includes almost 750,000 distinct CDR3 sequences, approximately 40% of them detected once, and 44% sits in the top ten. Input material: peripheral blood. All receptors derive from an adult man with Graves' ophthalmopathy.

This clonotype was seen a few times. The J gene is TRBJ2-7, the V gene TRBV7-2; TRBD2 agrees at 7 bases. CDR3 length: 14 amino acids. After removal of 4 bases from V and 6 bases from J, the junction contained 9 bases not matched to a gene. The germline gives CDR1 SGHTA, CDR2 FQGNSA. CDR3 bases: TGTGCCAGCAGCTGGACTAGAGGTGGGTTCGAGCAGTACTTC. Its protein is CASSWTRGGFEQYF.

This clonotype appeared many times. The V and J genes are TRBV7-9 and TRBJ1-3, with no clear D. Trimming stripped 3 bases from V and 4 bases from J, with 7 bases between. The CDR3 has 13 amino acids. Germline-derived CDR1 and CDR2 are SEHNR and FQNEAQ (reference sequence). CDR3 amino acids: CASSLYGGNTIYF. CDR3 bases: TGTGCCAGCAGCTTGTACGGCGGAAACACCATATATTTT.

Only one count was recorded for this clonotype. This chain uses TRBV10-3 with TRBJ2-7; the D call may be TRBD1 or TRBD2 (5 bases each). Germline values: CDR1 ENHRY, CDR2 SYGVKD. CDR3 length: 15 residues. V dropped 0 bases and J dropped 3 bases, with 12 bases sitting between them. The CDR3 region is CAISESGRQNYEQYF. The CDR3 DNA follows: TGTGCCATCAGTGAGTCAGGGAGACAGAACTACGAGCAGTACTTC.

The chain is built from TRBV12-3 or TRBV12-4 and TRBJ2-5, with 9 bases identical to TRBD1. Trimming took 6 bases from V and 0 from J; bases not matched to a gene: 5. CDR3 size: 15 residues. CDR3: CASRTTGGYQETQYF. The CDR3 bases are TGTGCCAGCAGGACGACAGGGGGGTACCAAGAGACCCAGTACTTC.

Points on this clonotype: This clone may be a read error of a much larger clone one base away. The genes are TRBV10-2 and TRBJ1-6, with a weak D call TRBD1 (5 bases). This CDR3 region has 18 residues. Germline V gives CDR1 WSHSY, CDR2 SAAADI. V lost 4 bases and J 0 bases, leaving 16 bases between the germline ends. CDR3 coding DNA: TGCGCCAGCAGTGGACAGTTAGTTTCGAGCTCCTATAATTCACCCCTCCACTTT. Translated: CASSGQLVSSSYNSPLHF.

This clonotype was seen more than once but under ten times. The chain links TRBV12-3 or TRBV12-4 to TRBJ1-2; TRBD1 is a possible D gene (5 bases). The CDR3 spans 13 residues. Between the trimmed V and J ends, which lost 6 bases and 4 bases, there was a span of 12 bases. The CDR3 spells CASSPPGVYGYTF. The CDR3 DNA sequence: TGTGCCAGCAGCCCTCCGGGGGTCTATGGCTACACCTTC.

About this clonotype itself: Relative to the germline gene, one junction end is altered; a read error may explain this. The chain is built from TRBV9 and TRBJ2-7, with D possibly matching TRBD2 (5 bases). From germline, CDR1 is SGDLS and CDR2 YYNGEE. There are 15 residues in the CDR3. CDR3 loop: CASSVSGRSHGEHYF. DNA for the CDR3: TGTGCCAGCAGCGTAAGCGGTAGGAGTCACGGCGAGCATTACTTC.

A remark on this clonotype: A much larger clonotype is one base distant, so this may be a read error. This chain uses TRBV9 with TRBJ2-5, with D tentatively TRBD2 (6 bases). In germline, CDR1 is SGDLS, CDR2 YYNGEE. Deletions cut 3 bases from V and 4 bases from J, with 16 bases between. The CDR3 consists of 15 residues. The CDR3 here is CASSAVGRSRETQYF. The CDR3 region has the DNA TGTGCCAGCAGCGCCGTGGGGAGGAGTCGAGAGACCCAGTACTTC.

Concerning this clonotype itself: At one boundary the junction diverges from the germline segment, which might be a read error. The chain links TRBV4-3 to TRBJ2-5; D unclear. CDR3 length: 16 residues. Germline V gene sequence: CDR1 LGHNA, CDR2 YSLEER. The CDR3 nucleotides read TGCGCCAGCAGCCAAGAAGCACTGTGGCAGTTGGAGACCCAGAACTTC. It is translated as CASSQEALWQLETQNF.

This clonotype was found many times. The chain recombines TRBV29-1 with TRBJ1-5, with D perhaps matching TRBD1 (6 bases). Deletions cut 4 bases from V and 3 bases from J, with 10 bases between. The CDR3 sequence is 13 residues long. Germline-derived CDR1 and CDR2 are SQVTM and ANQGSEA. The CDR3 region is CSVVWGHNQPQHF. CDR3 nucleotides: TGCAGCGTTGTTTGGGGGCACAATCAGCCCCAGCATTTT.

A few counts support this clonotype. V and J are TRBV11-2 and TRBJ2-7, with 8 bases lining up with TRBD1. The CDR3 is 15 residues long. The germline V gene encodes CDR1 SGHAT and CDR2 FQNNGV. V lost 0 bases and J lost 3; bases outside the gene matches: 4. The CDR3 DNA reads TGTGCCAGCAGCTTAGATTCCACAGGGGGCTACGAGCAGTACTTC. This translates into CASSLDSTGGYEQYF.

The J gene is TRBJ1-5, the V gene TRBV20-1; D unclear. V lost 6 bases and J lost 0, with 9 bases in between. CDR1 DFQATT and CDR2 SNEGSKA come from the germline V gene (reference sequence). The CDR3 contains 13 residues. The CDR3 region has the DNA TGCAGTGCAAGACAAAATAGCAATCAGCCCCAGCATTTT. It is translated as CSARQNSNQPQHF.

The chain joins TRBV4-2 to TRBJ2-7; 11 positions match TRBD2. Germline V lookup: CDR1 LGHNA, CDR2 YNFKEQ. CDR3 size: 16 residues. V dropped 6 bases and J dropped 3; count of bases not matched to a gene: 10. This CDR3 reads CASSAGATSGSYEQYF. The CDR3 nucleotides read TGTGCCAGCAGTGCAGGAGCTACTAGCGGGAGCTACGAGCAGTACTTC.

On this clonotype: Possible read error: a much larger clone is one base away. V gene TRBV29-1 combines with J gene TRBJ1-1; D is uncertain. Trimming removed 0 bases from V and 4 bases from J, with 24 bases in between. The CDR3 contains 18 residues. CDR1 SQVTM and CDR2 ANQGSEA come from the germline V gene. CDR3 residues: CSVEDLPEKGRPSTEAFF. The CDR3, as DNA: TGCAGCGTTGAAGATTTACCGGAGAAGGGCAGGCCGAGCACTGAAGCTTTCTTT.

The chain couples TRBV7-2 to TRBJ1-1; no clear D gene. Trimming shortened V by 4 bases and J by 0 bases, and 9 bases separated the two germline ends. The CDR3 has 14 residues. Germline V gives CDR1 SGHTA, CDR2 FQGNSA. The CDR3 nucleotides are TGTGCCAGCAGCTCGCCGGGAGTGAACACTGAAGCTTTCTTT. Its protein is CASSSPGVNTEAFF. The full variable domain, completed using reference TRBV7-2 and TRBJ1-1, is GAGVSQSPSNKVTEKGKDVELRCDPISGHTALYWYRQSLGQGLEFLIYFQGNSAPDKSGLPSDRFSAERTGGSVSTLTIQRTQQEDSAVYLCASSSPGVNTEAFFGQGTRLTVV.

V gene TRBV19 combines with J gene TRBJ1-5; D is possibly TRBD1 (5 bases). Germline loops: CDR1 LNHDA, CDR2 SQIVND (reference sequence). There are 15 residues in the CDR3. The V end lost 9 bases, the J end lost 6 bases, and 21 bases lay between the germline ends. The CDR3 loop reads CASSYSRQGVQPQHF. The DNA for the CDR3 is TGTGCCAGCAGTTACTCGAGGCAGGGAGTTCAGCCCCAGCATTTT.

This clonotype has a count of ten or more. The chain uses TRBV25-1 and TRBJ2-2; D unresolved. This CDR3 is built from 11 residues. CDR1 is MGHDK and CDR2 is SYGVNS in the germline V gene. Trimming took off 6 bases at V and 7 bases at J, with 6 bases between the two ends. For the CDR3, the DNA is TGTGCCAGCAGGCATAGCGGGGAGCTGTTTTTT. Translation: CASRHSGELFF.

This clonotype was seen only once. Possible read error: a much larger clone is one base away. Lacking the conserved final phenylalanine or tryptophan, this CDR3 likely reflects a read error. This chain joins TRBV7-2 and TRBJ2-5, with D possibly matching TRBD1 (8 bases). The V gene lost 4 bases and the J gene lost 3 bases, with 12 bases spanning the gap. The germline V gene has CDR1 SGHTA and CDR2 FQGNSA. This CDR3 is 14 amino acids long. The CDR3 loop is CASSYRGGKETQYL. The CDR3 DNA is TGTGCCAGCAGCTACAGGGGGGGCAAAGAGACCCAGTACCTC.

This clonotype was seen a few times. This rearrangement joins TRBV25-1 to TRBJ2-2; D not resolved. Trimming pared 5 bases from V and 6 bases from J, leaving 7 bases between. This CDR3 is 12 amino acids long. Germline loops: CDR1 MGHDK, CDR2 SYGVNS. CDR3 bases: TGTGCCAGCAGTTTATGGCCCGGGGAGCTGTTTTTT. Translation: CASSLWPGELFF.

The chain is built from TRBV7-9 and TRBJ2-5; no firm D call. V lost 5 bases and J lost 3, with 16 bases in between. Germline lookup yields CDR1 SEHNR and CDR2 FQNEAQ (reference sequence). This CDR3 comprises 15 residues. CDR3 in amino acids: CASSQDEAGEETQYF. The CDR3 DNA sequence: TGTGCCAGCAGCCAAGATGAGGCTGGTGAAGAGACCCAGTACTTC.

Only a few counts were recorded for this clonotype. CDR3 sequence: CASSEIGGGGGELFF. The CDR3 DNA reads TGTGCCAGCAGTGAAATCGGTGGAGGAGGCGGGGAGCTGTTTTTT. The chain is built from TRBV25-1 and TRBJ2-2; D perhaps matches TRBD2 (5 bases). Deletions cut 2 bases from V and 7 bases from J, with 14 bases between. The CDR3 sequence is 15 residues long. The V gene's germline CDR1 is MGHDK and CDR2 SYGVNS.

The V and J genes are TRBV20-1 and TRBJ2-5; no reliable D call. V was pared by 3 bases and J by 1 base, with 9 bases between. Germline CDR1 reads DFQATT; CDR2 reads SNEGSKA (reference sequence). This CDR3 contains 13 residues. The CDR3 spells CSARIGIQETQYF. For the CDR3, the DNA is TGCAGTGCTAGGATAGGTATCCAAGAGACCCAGTACTTC.

This clonotype was observed many times. The rearrangement links TRBV2 to TRBJ2-7; maybe TRBD2 (6 bases). V was clipped by 1 base and J by 2 bases, with 9 bases between them. Germline V gene sequence: CDR1 SNHLY, CDR2 FYNNEI. This CDR3 is built from 14 residues. The CDR3, as DNA: TGTGCCAGCAGTGAAGTAGGAGGGGCCTACGAGCAGTACTTC. Protein product: CASSEVGGAYEQYF.

The V and J genes are TRBV7-2 and TRBJ1-4; TRBD1 might be the D (6 bases). This CDR3 comprises 13 residues. The V and J ends lost 6 bases and 15 bases respectively, with 20 bases between them. Germline CDR1 and CDR2: SGHTA and FQGNSA. The CDR3 is CASSLDITGTMFF. CDR3 coding DNA: TGTGCCAGCAGTCTCGATATCACCGGGACAATGTTTTTT.

About this clonotype itself: At one boundary the junction diverges from the germline segment, which might be a read error. J is TRBJ1-1 and V is TRBV10-2; D call uncertain. The CDR3 is 18 amino acids. Germline V CDR1 and CDR2: WSHSY, SAAADI. The CDR3 DNA sequence: TGTGCCAGCAGTCCGGGTGCAGAGGCGAAACTAATGAACACTGAAGCTTTCTTT. Translating gives CASSPGAEAKLMNTEAFF.